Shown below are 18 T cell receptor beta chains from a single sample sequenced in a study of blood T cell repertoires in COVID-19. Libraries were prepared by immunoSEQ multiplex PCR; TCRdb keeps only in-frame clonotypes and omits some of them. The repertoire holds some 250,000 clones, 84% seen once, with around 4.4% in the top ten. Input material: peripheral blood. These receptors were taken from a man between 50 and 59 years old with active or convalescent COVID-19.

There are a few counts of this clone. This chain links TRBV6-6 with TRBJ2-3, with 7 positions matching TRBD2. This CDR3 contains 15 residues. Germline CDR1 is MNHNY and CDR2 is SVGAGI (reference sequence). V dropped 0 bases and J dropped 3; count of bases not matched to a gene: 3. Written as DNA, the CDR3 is TGTGCCAGCAGTTACTCGGGGGGAGGGACAGATACGCAGTATTTT. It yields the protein CASSYSGGGTDTQYF.

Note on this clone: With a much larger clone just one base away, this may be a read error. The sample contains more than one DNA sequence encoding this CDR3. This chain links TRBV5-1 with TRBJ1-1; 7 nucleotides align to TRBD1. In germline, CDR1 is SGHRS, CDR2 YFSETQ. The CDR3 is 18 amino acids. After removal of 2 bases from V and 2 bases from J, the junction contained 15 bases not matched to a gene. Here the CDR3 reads CASSLGRTMAGGNTEAFF. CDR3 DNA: TGCGCCAGCAGCTTAGGTCGAACCATGGCAGGGGGAAACACTGAAGCTTTCTTT.

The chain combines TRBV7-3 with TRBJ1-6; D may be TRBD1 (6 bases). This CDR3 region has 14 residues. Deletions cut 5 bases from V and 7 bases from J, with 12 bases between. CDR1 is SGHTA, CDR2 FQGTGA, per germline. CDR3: CASSLGGLNSPLHF. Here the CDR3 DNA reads TGTGCCAGCAGCCTAGGGGGTTTGAATTCACCCCTCCACTTT.

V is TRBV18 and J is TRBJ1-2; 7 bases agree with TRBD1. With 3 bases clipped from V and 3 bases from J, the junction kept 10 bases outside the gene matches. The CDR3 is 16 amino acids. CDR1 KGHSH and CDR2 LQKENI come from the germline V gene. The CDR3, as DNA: TGTGCCAGCTCACCCAAGACAGGGTTTAGTTACTATGGCTACACCTTC. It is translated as CASSPKTGFSYYGYTF.

CDR3 residues: CASSLGGGSNQPQHF. CDR3 nucleotide sequence: TGTGCCAGCAGCTTAGGGGGGGGTAGCAATCAGCCCCAGCATTTT. The chain has TRBV11-2 and TRBJ1-5; a possible D gene is TRBD1 (5 bases). The CDR3 is 15 amino acids. The V end was cut by 1 base, the J end by 0 bases, with 7 bases between. Germline CDR1 and CDR2: SGHAT and FQNNGV.

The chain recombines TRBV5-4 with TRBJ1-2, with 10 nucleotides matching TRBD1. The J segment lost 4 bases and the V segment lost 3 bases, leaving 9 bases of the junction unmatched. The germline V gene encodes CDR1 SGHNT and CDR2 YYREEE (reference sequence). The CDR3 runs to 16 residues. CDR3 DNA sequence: TGTGCCAGCAGCTCAAGGGGACAGGGGATTTCCTATGGCTACACCTTC. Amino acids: CASSSRGQGISYGYTF.

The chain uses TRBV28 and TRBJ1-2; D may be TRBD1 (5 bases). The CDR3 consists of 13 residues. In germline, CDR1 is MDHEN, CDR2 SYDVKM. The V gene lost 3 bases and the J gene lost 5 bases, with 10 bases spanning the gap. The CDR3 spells CASSLGGYYGYTF. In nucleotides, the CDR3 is TGTGCCAGCAGTTTGGGGGGGTATTATGGCTACACCTTC.

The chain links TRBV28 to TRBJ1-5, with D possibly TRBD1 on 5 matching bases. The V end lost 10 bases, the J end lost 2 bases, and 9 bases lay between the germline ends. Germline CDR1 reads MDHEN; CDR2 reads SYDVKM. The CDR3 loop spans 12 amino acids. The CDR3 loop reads CATRQRNQPQHF. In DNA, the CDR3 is TGTGCCACCAGACAGCGCAATCAGCCCCAGCATTTT.

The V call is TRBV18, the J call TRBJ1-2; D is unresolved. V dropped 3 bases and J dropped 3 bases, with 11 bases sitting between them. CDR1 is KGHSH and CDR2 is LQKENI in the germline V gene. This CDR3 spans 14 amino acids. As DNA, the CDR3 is TGTGCCAGCTCACCGCCCGGAGCTTACTATGGCTACACCTTC. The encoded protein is CASSPPGAYYGYTF. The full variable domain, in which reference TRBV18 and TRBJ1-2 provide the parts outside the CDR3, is NAGVMQNPRHLVRRRGQEARLRCSPMKGHSHVYWYRQLPEEGLKFMVYLQKENIIDESGMPKERFSAEFPKEGPSILRIQQVVRGDSAAYFCASSPPGAYYGYTFGSGTRLTVV.

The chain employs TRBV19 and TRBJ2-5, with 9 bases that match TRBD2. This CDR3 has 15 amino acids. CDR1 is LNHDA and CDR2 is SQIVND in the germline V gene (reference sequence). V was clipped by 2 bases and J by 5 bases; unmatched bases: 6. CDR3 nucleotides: TGTGCCAGTAGTATACAAGCGGGGGGCCGGGAGACCCAGTACTTC. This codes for CASSIQAGGRETQYF. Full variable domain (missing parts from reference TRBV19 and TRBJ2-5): DGGITQSPKYLFRKEGQNVTLSCEQNLNHDAMYWYRQDPGQGLRLIYYSQIVNDFQKGDIAEGYSVSREKKESFPLTVTSAQKNPTAFYLCASSIQAGGRETQYFGPGTRLLVL.

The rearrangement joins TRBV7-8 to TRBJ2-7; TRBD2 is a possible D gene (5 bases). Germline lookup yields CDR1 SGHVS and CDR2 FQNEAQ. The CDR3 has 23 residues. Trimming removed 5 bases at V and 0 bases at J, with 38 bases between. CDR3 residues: CASSPRYAEQRNTLTSSSYEQYF. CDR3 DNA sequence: TGTGCCAGCAGCCCGAGGTATGCGGAACAGCGGAATACACTTACATCGAGCTCCTACGAGCAGTACTTC.

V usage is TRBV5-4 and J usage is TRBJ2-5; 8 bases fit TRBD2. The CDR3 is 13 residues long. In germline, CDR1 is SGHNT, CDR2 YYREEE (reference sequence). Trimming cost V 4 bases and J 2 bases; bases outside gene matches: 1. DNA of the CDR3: TGTGCCAGCAGCCCGGGGGGGCAAGAGACCCAGTACTTC. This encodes CASSPGGQETQYF.

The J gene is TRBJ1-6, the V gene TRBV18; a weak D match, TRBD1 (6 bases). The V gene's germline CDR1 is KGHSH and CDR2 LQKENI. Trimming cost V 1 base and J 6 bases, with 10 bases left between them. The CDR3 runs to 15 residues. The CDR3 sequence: CASSPLGARNSPLHF. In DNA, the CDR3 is TGTGCCAGCTCACCACTGGGGGCCCGTAATTCACCCCTCCACTTT.

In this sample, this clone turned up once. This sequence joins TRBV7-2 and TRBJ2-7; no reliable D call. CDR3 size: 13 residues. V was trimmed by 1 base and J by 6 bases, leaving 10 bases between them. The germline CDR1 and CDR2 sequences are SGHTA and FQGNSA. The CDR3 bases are TGTGCCAGCAGCTTAGGTCGTGGCAGCGAGCAGTACTTC. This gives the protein CASSLGRGSEQYF.

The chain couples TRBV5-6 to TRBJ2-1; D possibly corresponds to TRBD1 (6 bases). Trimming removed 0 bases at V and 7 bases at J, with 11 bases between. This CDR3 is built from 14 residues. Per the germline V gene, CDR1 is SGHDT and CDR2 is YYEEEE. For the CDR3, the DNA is TGTGCCAGCAGCTTGGCCACAGGGATAAATGAGCAGTTCTTC. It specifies CASSLATGINEQFF.

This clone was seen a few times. CDR3 sequence (DNA): TGTGCCAGCACCTTGGACAGGTCGCCTGGAAACACCATATATTTT. Encoded protein: CASTLDRSPGNTIYF. This rearrangement joins TRBV2 to TRBJ1-3; 7 bases are shared with TRBD1. The germline gives CDR1 SNHLY, CDR2 FYNNEI. V lost 7 bases, J lost 2 bases, and 8 bases stayed unmatched. This CDR3 has 15 amino acids.

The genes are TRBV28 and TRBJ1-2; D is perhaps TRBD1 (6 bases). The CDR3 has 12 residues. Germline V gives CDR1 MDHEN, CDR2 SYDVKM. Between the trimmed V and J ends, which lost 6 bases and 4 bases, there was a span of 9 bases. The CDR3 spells CASSRTVYGYTF. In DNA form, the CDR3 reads TGTGCCAGCAGCCGGACAGTCTATGGCTACACCTTC.

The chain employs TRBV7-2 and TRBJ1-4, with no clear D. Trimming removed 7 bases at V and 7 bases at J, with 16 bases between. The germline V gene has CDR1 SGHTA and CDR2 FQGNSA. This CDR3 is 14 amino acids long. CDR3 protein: CASTVGLVGEKLFF. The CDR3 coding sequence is TGTGCCAGCACCGTGGGCCTCGTTGGTGAAAAACTGTTTTTT.